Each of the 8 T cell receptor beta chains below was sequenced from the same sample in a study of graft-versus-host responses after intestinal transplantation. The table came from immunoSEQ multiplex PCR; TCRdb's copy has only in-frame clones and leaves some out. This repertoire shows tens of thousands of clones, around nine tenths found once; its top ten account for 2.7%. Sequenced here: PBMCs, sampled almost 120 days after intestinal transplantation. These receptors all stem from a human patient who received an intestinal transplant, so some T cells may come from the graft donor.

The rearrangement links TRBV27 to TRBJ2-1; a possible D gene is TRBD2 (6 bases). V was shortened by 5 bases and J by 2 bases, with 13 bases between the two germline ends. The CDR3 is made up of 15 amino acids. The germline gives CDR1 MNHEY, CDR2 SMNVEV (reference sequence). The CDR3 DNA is TGTGCCAGCAGTCCTGCGGGGAACCCCTACAATGAGCAGTTCTTC. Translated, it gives CASSPAGNPYNEQFF.

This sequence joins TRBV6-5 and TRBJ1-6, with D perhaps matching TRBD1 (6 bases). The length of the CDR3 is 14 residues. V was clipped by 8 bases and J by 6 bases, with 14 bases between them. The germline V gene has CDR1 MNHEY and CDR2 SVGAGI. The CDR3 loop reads CASRAGGLNSPLHF. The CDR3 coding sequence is TGTGCCAGCCGCGCTGGGGGGCTTAATTCACCCCTCCACTTT.

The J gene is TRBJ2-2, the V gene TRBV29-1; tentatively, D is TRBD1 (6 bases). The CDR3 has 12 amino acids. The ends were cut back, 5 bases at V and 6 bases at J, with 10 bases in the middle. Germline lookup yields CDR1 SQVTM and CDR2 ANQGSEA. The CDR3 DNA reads TGCAGCGTTAACAGGGATTCCGGGGAGCTGTTTTTT. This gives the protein CSVNRDSGELFF.

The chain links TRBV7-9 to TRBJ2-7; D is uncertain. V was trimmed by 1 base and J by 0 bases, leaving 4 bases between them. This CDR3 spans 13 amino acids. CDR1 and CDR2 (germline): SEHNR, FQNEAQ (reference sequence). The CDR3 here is CASSLDFSYEQYF. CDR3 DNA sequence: TGTGCCAGCAGCTTAGACTTCTCCTACGAGCAGTACTTC.

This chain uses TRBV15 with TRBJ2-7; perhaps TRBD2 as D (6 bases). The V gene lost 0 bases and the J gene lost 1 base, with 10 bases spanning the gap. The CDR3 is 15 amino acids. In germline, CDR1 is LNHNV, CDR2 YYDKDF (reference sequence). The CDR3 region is CATSRESGLSYEQYF. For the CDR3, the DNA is TGTGCCACCAGCAGAGAGTCGGGACTTTCCTACGAGCAGTACTTC.

CDR3 loop: CASSLAGHISGELFF. CDR3 sequence (DNA): TGTGCCAGCAGCTTAGCAGGACACATATCCGGGGAGCTGTTTTTT. The chain joins TRBV7-9 to TRBJ2-2; D is possibly TRBD1 (5 bases). This CDR3 is 15 amino acids long. Trimming stripped 0 bases from V and 6 bases from J, with 11 bases between. Germline CDR1 and CDR2: SEHNR and FQNEAQ (reference sequence). Drawing the rest from reference TRBV7-9 and TRBJ2-2, the complete variable domain is DTGVSQNPRHKITKRGQNVTFRCDPISEHNRLYWYRQTLGQGPEFLTYFQNEAQLEKSRLLSDRFSAERPKGSFSTLEIQRTEQGDSAMYLCASSLAGHISGELFFGEGSRLTVL.

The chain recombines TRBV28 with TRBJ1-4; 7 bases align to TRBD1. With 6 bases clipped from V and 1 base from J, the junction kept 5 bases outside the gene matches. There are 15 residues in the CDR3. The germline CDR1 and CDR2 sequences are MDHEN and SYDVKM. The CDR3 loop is CASRIQGKTNEKLFF. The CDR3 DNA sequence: TGTGCCAGCAGGATACAGGGGAAAACTAATGAAAAACTGTTTTTT.

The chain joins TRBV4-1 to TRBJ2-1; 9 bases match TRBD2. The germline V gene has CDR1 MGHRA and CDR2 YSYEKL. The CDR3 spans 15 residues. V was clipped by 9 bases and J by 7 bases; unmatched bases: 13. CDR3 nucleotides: TGCGCCAGAGGTCGAGGCGGGAGGGGATTGAATGAGCAGTTCTTC. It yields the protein CARGRGGRGLNEQFF.